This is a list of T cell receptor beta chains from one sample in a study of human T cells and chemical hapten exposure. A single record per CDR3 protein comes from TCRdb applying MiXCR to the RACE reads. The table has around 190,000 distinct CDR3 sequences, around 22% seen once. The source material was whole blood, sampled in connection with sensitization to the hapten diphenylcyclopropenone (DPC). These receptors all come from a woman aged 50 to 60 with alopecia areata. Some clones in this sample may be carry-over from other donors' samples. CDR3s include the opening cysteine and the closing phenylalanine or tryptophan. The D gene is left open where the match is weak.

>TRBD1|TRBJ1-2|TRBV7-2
CASSARTGYGYTF
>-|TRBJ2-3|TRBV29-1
CSAGLLSDTQYF
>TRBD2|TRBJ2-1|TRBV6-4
CASSDTPGTSSDEQFF
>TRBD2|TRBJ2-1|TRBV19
CASSRSGVATYNEQFF
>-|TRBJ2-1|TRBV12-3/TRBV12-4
CASSLVLNEQFF
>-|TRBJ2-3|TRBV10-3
CAIRPGLSADTQYF
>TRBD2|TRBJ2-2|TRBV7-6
CASSLEGQRTWTSGTGELFF
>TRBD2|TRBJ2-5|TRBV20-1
CSATSSRRGRAQYF
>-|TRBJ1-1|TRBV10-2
CASSGGGTEAFF
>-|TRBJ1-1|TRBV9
CASSVYENTEAFF
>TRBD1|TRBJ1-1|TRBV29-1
CSVPRTGGVNTEAFF
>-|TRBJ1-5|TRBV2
CASMGINQPQHF
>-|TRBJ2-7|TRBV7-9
CASSLLATSYEQYF
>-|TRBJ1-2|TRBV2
CASRLGAINYGYTF
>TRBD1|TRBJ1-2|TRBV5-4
CASSWDPGGADGYTF
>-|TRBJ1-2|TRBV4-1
CASSQVGTMGGYTF
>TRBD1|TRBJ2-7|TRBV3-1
CASSKGQGPYEQYF
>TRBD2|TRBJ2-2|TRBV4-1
CASRPTSGSVAGELFF
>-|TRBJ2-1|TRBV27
CASSFRTVGSQQFF
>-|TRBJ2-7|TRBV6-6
CASSYSAGNEQYF
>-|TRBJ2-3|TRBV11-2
CASRPTGGPDTQYF
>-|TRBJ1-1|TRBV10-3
CAISEAGGEMGRFFF
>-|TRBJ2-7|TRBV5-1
CASSMRAGSSYEQYF
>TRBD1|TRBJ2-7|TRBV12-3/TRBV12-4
CASSFDPGGPYF
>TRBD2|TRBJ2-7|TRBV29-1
CSVEVSGATYEQYF
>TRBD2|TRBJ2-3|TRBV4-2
CASSQEAGGPDTQYF
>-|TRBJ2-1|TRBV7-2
CASSITLPSSYNEQFF